This T cell receptor (beta chain) was observed in a study of cytomegalovirus exposure and HLA in healthy donors. Notes on the study in general: It has been reported that TCR beta sequences accurately predicted the HLA-A and HLA-B alleles of most subjects. In vitro, three CMV-associated chains proved specific for CMV antigens. Sequencing probably produced one cluster of sequence variants that were highly shared.

V gave up 5 bases and J gave up 4 bases; unmatched junction bases: 10. Germline V gene data show CDR1 as MNHEY and CDR2 as SMNVEV (reference sequence). The CDR3 extends over 15 amino acids. All the people who gave samples were healthy bone marrow donors. Worth noting for this clone: Its antigen remains unidentified.

The PCR used 60 Vbeta and 13 Jbeta primers. Repertoires were generated with immunoSEQ multiplex PCR, while TCRdb's copy carries only in-frame clones and drops some. Among around 300,000 clones listed, approximately 70% were seen once. Sequencing was done on a sample of PBMCs. The chain couples TRBV27 to TRBJ2-7; TRBD1 matches 8 bases. The clonotype originates from a female donor in good health and CMV-seronegative. As DNA, the CDR3 is TGTGCCAGCAGTCCAGGACAGGGAATCTTATACGAGCAGTACTTC. Its protein product is CASSPGQGILYEQYF.